One and the same sample provided the 9 T cell receptor beta chains below, sequenced in a study of T cells in Graves' hyperthyroidism and ophthalmopathy. TCR beta CDR3 sequences were amplified from RNA transcripts. First-round RT-PCR targeting the TCR CDR3 was performed with the HTBI primer set. TCRdb recomputed calls from the multiplex PCR reads with MiXCR, one row per CDR3 protein. The table shows 300,000 to 450,000 distinct CDR3 sequences, with approximately 15% occurring only once. Specimen: blood. These TCRs come from a woman in her sixties or seventies with Graves' hyperthyroidism.

This clonotype showed up many times. The J gene is TRBJ2-2, the V gene TRBV20-1; 8 bases agree with TRBD1. Germline V gene lookup returns CDR1 DFQATT and CDR2 SNEGSKA (reference sequence). This CDR3 comprises 15 residues. V was clipped by 6 bases and J by 4 bases; unmatched bases: 10. CDR3 sequence reads: CSALRTGCGTGELFF. The DNA for the CDR3 is TGCAGTGCCCTAAGGACAGGGTGTGGCACCGGGGAGCTGTTTTTT.

This clonotype was recorded many times. The J gene is TRBJ1-2, the V gene TRBV2, with a tentative D call TRBD1 (6 bases). The CDR3 is made up of 14 amino acids. Germline values: CDR1 SNHLY, CDR2 FYNNEI. Deletions cut 6 bases from V and 4 bases from J, with 15 bases between. Here the CDR3 reads CASRMGGLGYGYTF. The CDR3, as DNA: TGTGCCAGCAGGATGGGGGGCTTAGGCTATGGCTACACCTTC.

The chain links TRBV20-1 to TRBJ2-1; D may be TRBD2 (5 bases). The length of the CDR3 is 13 residues. CDR1 is DFQATT, CDR2 SNEGSKA, per germline (reference sequence). V lost 3 bases and J 8 bases, leaving 14 bases between the germline ends. CDR3 sequence: CSARASLLDEQFF. CDR3 sequence (DNA): TGCAGTGCTAGGGCTAGCTTACTAGATGAGCAGTTCTTC.

The table lists this clonotype with a few counts. The chain links TRBV19 to TRBJ2-1; 9 nucleotides agree with TRBD2. CDR1 and CDR2 from the germline V gene are LNHDA and SQIVND (reference sequence). The CDR3 is 14 residues long. V gave up 3 bases and J gave up 9 bases; unmatched junction bases: 6. In DNA form, the CDR3 reads TGTGCCAGTAGTATTGCGGGAGGGCCTAGTGAGCAGTTCTTC. It encodes CASSIAGGPSEQFF. The complete variable domain, with remaining parts taken from reference TRBV19 and TRBJ2-1, reads DGGITQSPKYLFRKEGQNVTLSCEQNLNHDAMYWYRQDPGQGLRLIYYSQIVNDFQKGDIAEGYSVSREKKESFPLTVTSAQKNPTAFYLCASSIAGGPSEQFFGPGTRLTVL.

The rearrangement links TRBV20-1 to TRBJ2-2; D might be TRBD1 or TRBD2, each matching 5 bases. The V end lost 1 base, the J end lost 14 bases, and 23 bases lay between the germline ends. Germline assignment: CDR1 DFQATT and CDR2 SNEGSKA (reference sequence). The CDR3 covers 15 residues. The CDR3 here is CSARVRTGPPGQLFF. The CDR3 DNA sequence: TGCAGTGCTAGAGTGAGGACGGGACCACCGGGGCAACTGTTTTTT.

This clonotype was recorded many times. This sequence joins TRBV6-1 and TRBJ2-5; D possibly corresponds to TRBD2 (7 bases). Per the germline V gene, CDR1 is MNHNS and CDR2 is SASEGT. V shed 4 bases and J shed 3 bases, with 12 bases lying between them. The CDR3 consists of 14 residues. CDR3 sequence reads: CASSGRGAEETQYF. The CDR3 region has the DNA TGTGCCAGCAGTGGCCGGGGGGCCGAAGAGACCCAGTACTTC.

There are many counts of this clonotype. This chain connects TRBV5-1 to TRBJ2-7, with no clear D. V shed 0 bases and J shed 1 base, with 11 bases lying between them. CDR1 is SGHRS, CDR2 YFSETQ, per germline. CDR3 length: 15 residues. The CDR3 spells CASSLGEADSYEQYF. The CDR3 DNA reads TGCGCCAGCAGCTTGGGAGAGGCCGATTCCTACGAGCAGTACTTC.

This clonotype showed up many times. The gene calls are TRBV7-2 and TRBJ2-7, with D perhaps matching TRBD2 (6 bases). Per the germline V gene, CDR1 is SGHTA and CDR2 is FQGNSA. Deletions cut 6 bases from V and 4 bases from J, with 16 bases between. The CDR3 is made up of 14 amino acids. CDR3 in DNA: TGTGCCAGCAGTACAGCGGGTGGGGGGTACGAGCAGTACTTC. Its translation is CASSTAGGGYEQYF.

This chain uses TRBV13 with TRBJ2-2; 7 bases map to TRBD1. After removal of 5 bases from V and 0 bases from J, the junction contained 21 bases not matched to a gene. The CDR3 totals 21 residues. The germline V gene encodes CDR1 PRHDT and CDR2 FYEKMQ (reference sequence). The CDR3 loop reads CASSETGRWDLTFANTGELFF. CDR3 DNA sequence: TGTGCCAGCAGCGAGACAGGGAGATGGGACCTTACCTTCGCGAACACCGGGGAGCTGTTTTTT.